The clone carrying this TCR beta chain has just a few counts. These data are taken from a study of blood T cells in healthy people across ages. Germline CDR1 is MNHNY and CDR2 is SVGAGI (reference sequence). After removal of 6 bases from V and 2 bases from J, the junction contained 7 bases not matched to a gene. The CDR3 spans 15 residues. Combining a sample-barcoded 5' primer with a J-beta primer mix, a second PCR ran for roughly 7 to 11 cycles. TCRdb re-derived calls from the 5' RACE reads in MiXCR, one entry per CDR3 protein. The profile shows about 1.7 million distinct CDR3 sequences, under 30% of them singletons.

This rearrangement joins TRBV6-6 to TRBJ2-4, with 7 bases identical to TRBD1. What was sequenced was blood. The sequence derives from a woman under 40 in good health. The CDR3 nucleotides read TGTGCCAGCAGCGTTACAGGGGTAACCAAAAACATTCAGTACTTC. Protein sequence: CASSVTGVTKNIQYF.